This T cell receptor (beta chain) was recovered during a study of blood T cells in healthy people across ages. General study results and limits: PBMC samples, being unsorted, prevented any conclusive comparison of naive and antigen-experienced cells. Older individuals had lower TCR beta diversity per million T cells (the decline was roughly linear). Greater diversity and more naive CD4+ cells were seen in long-lived donors than in aged donors.

Alongside a J-beta primer mix, a sample-barcoded 5' primer served in a second PCR lasting roughly 7 to 11 cycles. Using its own MiXCR run on the 5' RACE reads, TCRdb lists one record per CDR3 protein. This sample carries about 1,400,000 distinct CDR3 sequences, about 43% of them seen once, and the ten largest clones take 7% to 9.5%. For every donor, a draw yielded around 10 milliliters of peripheral blood. In the case of this clonotype: Its antigen is unidentified.

The V gene lost 3 bases and the J gene lost 1 base, with 20 bases spanning the gap. CDR1 and CDR2 (germline): SGHRS, YFSETQ. The CDR3 contains 17 residues. The receptor was derived from a woman between 18 and 30 years old in good health. This chain uses TRBV5-1 with TRBJ2-7, with D possibly TRBD2 on 5 matching bases. Sequencing input: blood. CDR3 amino acids: CASSSRWTGSLSYEQYF. The CDR3 DNA follows: TGCGCCAGCAGCTCTCGATGGACGGGAAGTTTATCCTACGAGCAGTACTTC.